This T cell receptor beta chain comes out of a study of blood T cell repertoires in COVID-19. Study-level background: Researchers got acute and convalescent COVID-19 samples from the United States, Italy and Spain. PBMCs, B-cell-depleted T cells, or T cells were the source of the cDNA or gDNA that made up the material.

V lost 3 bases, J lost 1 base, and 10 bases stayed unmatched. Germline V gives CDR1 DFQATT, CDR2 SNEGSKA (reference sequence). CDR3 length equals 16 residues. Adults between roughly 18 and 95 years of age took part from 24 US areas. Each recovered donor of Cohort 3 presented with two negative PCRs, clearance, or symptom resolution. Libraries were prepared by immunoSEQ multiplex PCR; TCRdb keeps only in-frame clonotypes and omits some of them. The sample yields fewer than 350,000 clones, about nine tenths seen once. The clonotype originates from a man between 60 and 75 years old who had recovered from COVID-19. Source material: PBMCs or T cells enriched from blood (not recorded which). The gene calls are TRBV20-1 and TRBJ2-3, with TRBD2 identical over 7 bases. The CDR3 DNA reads TGCAGTGCTAGTCGAACTTGGGGAGGGGGCACAGATACGCAGTATTTT. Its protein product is CSASRTWGGGTDTQYF.